The entry below gives a single T cell receptor (beta chain) sequence along with its context. The antigen is not known. The data originate from a study of T cell responses to AZD1222 COVID-19 vaccine. Overall study findings and caveats: Close to half of spike-specific TCRs reportedly recognize unmutated variant regions.

CDR3 length equals 18 residues. CDR1 is MDHEN, CDR2 SYDVKM, per germline. V was pared by 3 bases and J by 3 bases, with 10 bases of the junction left unmatched. Only in-frame clones appear in the TCRdb table, and some are missing; sequencing was by immunoSEQ multiplex PCR. The repertoire includes about 140,000 clones, around 89% of them detected once, and under 2% sits in the top ten. This material consisted of peripheral blood, taken on day 0 of AZD1222 vaccination. This receptor was taken from an adult in good health. V is TRBV28 and J is TRBJ2-2; 10 nucleotides match TRBD2. The CDR3 DNA sequence: TGTGCCAGCAGTTTTCCGAAGGGACTAGCGTTGGACACCGGGGAGCTGTTTTTT. Protein sequence: CASSFPKGLALDTGELFF.